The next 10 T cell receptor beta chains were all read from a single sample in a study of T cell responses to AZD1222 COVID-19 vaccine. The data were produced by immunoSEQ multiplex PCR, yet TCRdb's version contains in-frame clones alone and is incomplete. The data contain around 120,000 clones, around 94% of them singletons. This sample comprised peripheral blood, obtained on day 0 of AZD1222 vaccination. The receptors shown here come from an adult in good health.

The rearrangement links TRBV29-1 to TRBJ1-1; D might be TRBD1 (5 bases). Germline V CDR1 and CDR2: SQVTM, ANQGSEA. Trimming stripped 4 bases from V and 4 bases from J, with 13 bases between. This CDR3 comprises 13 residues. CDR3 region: CSVVEMGGTEAFF. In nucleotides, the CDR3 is TGCAGCGTTGTGGAAATGGGGGGCACTGAAGCTTTCTTT.

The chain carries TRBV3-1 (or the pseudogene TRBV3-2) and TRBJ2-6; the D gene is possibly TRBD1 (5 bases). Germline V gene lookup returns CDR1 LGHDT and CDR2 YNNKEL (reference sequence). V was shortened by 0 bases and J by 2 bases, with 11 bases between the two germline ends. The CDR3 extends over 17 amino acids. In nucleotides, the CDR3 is TGTGCCAGCAGCCAAGATCAGAGACAGCCTGGGGCCAACGTCCTGACTTTC. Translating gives CASSQDQRQPGANVLTF.

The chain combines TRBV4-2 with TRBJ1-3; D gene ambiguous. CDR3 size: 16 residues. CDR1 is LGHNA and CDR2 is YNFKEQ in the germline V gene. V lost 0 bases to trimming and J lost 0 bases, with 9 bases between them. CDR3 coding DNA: TGTGCCAGCAGCCAAGATCCGCCTTCCTCTGGAAACACCATATATTTT. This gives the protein CASSQDPPSSGNTIYF.

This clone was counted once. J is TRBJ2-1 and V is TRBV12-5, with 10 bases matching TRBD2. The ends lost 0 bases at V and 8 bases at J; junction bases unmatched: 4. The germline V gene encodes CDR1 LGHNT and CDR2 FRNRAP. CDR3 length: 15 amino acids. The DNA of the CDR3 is TGTGCTAGTGGTTTGGTCGAGCGGGGGGGTTATGAGCAGTTCTTC. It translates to CASGLVERGGYEQFF.

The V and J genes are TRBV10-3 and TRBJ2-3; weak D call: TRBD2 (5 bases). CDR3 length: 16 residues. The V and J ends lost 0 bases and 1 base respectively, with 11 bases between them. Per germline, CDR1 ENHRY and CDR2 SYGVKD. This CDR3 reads CAISESGGGGTDTQYF. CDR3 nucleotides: TGTGCCATCAGTGAGTCGGGTGGAGGAGGCACAGATACGCAGTATTTT.

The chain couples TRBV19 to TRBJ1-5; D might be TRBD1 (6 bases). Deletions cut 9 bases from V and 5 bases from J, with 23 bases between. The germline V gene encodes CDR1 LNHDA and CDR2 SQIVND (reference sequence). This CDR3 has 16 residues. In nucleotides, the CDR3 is TGTGCCAGCGGGACACAGACAACAACCCGGTATCAGCCCCAGCATTTT. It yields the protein CASGTQTTTRYQPQHF.

The CDR3 loop is CASSQVGTGDSYGYTF. The CDR3 region has the DNA TGTGCCAGCAGCCAAGTGGGGACAGGAGATTCCTATGGCTACACCTTC. The gene calls are TRBV4-2 and TRBJ1-2, with TRBD1 matching 8 bases. The V gene's germline CDR1 is LGHNA and CDR2 YNFKEQ. This CDR3 region has 16 residues. V lost 1 base, J lost 4 bases, and 8 bases stayed unmatched.

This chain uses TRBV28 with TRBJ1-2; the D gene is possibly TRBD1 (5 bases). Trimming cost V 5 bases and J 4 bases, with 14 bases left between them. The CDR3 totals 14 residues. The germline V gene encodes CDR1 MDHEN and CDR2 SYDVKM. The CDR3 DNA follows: TGTGCCAGCAGTCCCCCCGACAGCCTCTATGGCTACACCTTC. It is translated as CASSPPDSLYGYTF.

CDR3 sequence (DNA): TGTGCCAGCAGGGCTAGCGGGAGAGAAGAGACCCAGTACTTC. Amino acid sequence: CASRASGREETQYF. The chain carries TRBV28 and TRBJ2-5; 10 bases align to TRBD2. This CDR3 comprises 14 residues. V gave up 6 bases and J gave up 3 bases; unmatched junction bases: 4. Germline lookup yields CDR1 MDHEN and CDR2 SYDVKM.

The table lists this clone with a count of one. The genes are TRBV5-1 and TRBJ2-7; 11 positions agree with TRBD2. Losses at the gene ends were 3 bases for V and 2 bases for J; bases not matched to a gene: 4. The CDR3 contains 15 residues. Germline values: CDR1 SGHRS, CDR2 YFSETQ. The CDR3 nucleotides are TGCGCCAGCAGCTGGACTAGCGGGTCTACCTACGAGCAGTACTTC. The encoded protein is CASSWTSGSTYEQYF.